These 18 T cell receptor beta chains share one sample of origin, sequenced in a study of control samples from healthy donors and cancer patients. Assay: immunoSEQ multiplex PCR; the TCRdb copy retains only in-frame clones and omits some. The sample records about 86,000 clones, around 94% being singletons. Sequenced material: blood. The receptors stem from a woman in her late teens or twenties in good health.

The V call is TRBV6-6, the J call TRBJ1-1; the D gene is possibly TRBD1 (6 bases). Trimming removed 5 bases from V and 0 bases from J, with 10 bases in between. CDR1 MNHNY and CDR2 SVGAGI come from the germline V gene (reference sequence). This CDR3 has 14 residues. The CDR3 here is CASSVDRLNTEAFF. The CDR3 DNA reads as TGTGCCAGCAGTGTCGACAGGCTGAACACTGAAGCTTTCTTT.

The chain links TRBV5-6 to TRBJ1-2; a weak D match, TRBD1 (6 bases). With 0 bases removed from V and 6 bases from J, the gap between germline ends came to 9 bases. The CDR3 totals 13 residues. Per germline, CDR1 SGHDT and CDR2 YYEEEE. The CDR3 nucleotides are TGTGCCAGCAGCTTGGTTTCAGGGGATGGCTACACCTTC. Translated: CASSLVSGDGYTF.

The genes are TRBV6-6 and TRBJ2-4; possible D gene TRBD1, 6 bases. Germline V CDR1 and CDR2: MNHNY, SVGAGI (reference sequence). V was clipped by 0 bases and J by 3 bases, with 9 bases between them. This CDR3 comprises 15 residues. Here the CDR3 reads CASSYSGRGKNIQYF. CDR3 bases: TGTGCCAGCAGTTACTCTGGCAGGGGCAAAAACATTCAGTACTTC.

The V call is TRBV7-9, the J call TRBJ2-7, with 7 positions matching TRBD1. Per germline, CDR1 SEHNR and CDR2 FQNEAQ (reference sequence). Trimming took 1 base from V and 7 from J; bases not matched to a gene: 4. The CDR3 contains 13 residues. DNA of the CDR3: TGTGCCAGCAGCTTAGGCAGGGGGAGTGAGCAGTACTTC. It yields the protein CASSLGRGSEQYF.

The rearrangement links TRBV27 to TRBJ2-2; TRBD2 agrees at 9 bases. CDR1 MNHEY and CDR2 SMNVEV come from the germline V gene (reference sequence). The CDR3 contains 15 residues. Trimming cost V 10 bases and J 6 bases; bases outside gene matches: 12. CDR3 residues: CATGLERGASGELFF. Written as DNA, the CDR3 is TGTGCCACCGGCCTGGAGCGGGGGGCTTCCGGGGAGCTGTTTTTT.

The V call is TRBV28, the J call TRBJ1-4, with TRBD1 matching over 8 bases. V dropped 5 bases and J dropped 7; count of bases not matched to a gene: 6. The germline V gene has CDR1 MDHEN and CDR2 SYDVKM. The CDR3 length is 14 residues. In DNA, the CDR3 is TGTGCCAGCAGTAGAACAGGGGGTGGTGAAAAACTGTTTTTT. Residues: CASSRTGGGEKLFF.

CDR3 sequence (DNA): TGTGCCAGCATTCGGAGTACACAGGGTCTTGAAAAACTGTTTTTT. Translation gives CASIRSTQGLEKLFF. This chain links TRBV2 with TRBJ1-4; D possibly corresponds to TRBD1 (6 bases). The CDR3 runs 15 residues. V dropped 7 bases and J dropped 7 bases, with 19 bases sitting between them. Germline V lookup: CDR1 SNHLY, CDR2 FYNNEI.

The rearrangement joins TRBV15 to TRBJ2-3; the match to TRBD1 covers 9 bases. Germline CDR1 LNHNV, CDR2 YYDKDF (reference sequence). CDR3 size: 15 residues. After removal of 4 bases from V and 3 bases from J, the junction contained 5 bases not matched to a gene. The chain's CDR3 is CATSTKQGATDTQYF. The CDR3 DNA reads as TGTGCCACCAGCACCAAACAGGGGGCGACAGATACGCAGTATTTT.

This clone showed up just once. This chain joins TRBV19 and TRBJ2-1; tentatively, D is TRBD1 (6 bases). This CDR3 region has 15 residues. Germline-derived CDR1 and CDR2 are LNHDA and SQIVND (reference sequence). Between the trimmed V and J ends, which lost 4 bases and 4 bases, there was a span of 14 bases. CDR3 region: CASSRGGAQYNEQFF. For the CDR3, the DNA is TGTGCCAGTAGTAGAGGGGGAGCTCAGTACAATGAGCAGTTCTTC. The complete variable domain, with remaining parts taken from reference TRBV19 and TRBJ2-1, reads DGGITQSPKYLFRKEGQNVTLSCEQNLNHDAMYWYRQDPGQGLRLIYYSQIVNDFQKGDIAEGYSVSREKKESFPLTVTSAQKNPTAFYLCASSRGGAQYNEQFFGPGTRLTVL.

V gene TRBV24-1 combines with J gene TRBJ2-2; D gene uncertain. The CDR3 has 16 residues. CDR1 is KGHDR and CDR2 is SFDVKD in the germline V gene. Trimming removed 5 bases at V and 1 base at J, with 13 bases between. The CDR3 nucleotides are TGTGCCACCAGTGGGGGTGGAAGGGTGAACACCGGGGAGCTGTTTTTT. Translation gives CATSGGGRVNTGELFF.

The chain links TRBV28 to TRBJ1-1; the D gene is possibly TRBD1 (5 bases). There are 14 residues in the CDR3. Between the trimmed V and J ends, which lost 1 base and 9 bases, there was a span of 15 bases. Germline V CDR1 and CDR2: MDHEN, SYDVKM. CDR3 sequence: CASSLSHMGVKAFF. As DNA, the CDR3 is TGTGCCAGCAGTTTATCCCATATGGGGGTGAAAGCTTTCTTT.

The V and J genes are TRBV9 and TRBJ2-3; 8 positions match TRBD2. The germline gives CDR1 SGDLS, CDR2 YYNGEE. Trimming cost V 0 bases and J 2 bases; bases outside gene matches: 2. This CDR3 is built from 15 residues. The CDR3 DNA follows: TGTGCCAGCAGCGTAGCGGGGGGGGCCACAGATACGCAGTATTTT. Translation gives CASSVAGGATDTQYF.

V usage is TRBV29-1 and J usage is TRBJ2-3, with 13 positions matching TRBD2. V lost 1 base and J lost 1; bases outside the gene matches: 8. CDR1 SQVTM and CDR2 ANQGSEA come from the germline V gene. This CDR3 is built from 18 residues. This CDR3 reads CSVEVDAGLAGGTDTQYF. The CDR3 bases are TGCAGCGTTGAAGTTGACGCAGGACTAGCGGGAGGCACAGATACGCAGTATTTT.

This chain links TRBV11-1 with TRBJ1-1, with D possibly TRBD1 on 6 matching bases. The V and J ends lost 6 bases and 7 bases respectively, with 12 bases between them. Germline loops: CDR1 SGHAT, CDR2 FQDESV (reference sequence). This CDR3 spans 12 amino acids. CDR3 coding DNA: TGTGCCAGCAGGTCCCAACAGGGTGAAGCTTTCTTT. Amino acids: CASRSQQGEAFF.

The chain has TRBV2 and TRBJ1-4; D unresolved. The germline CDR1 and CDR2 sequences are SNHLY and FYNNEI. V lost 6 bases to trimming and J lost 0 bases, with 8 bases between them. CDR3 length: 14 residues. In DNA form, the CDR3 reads TGTGCCAGCAGAGACAAGTCAACTAATGAAAAACTGTTTTTT. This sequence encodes CASRDKSTNEKLFF.

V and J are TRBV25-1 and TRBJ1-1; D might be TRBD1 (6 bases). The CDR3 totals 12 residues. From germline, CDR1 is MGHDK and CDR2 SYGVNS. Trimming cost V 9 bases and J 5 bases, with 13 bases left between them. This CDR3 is CASTGPGTEAFF. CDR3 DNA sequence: TGTGCCAGTACAGGGCCGGGAACTGAAGCTTTCTTT.

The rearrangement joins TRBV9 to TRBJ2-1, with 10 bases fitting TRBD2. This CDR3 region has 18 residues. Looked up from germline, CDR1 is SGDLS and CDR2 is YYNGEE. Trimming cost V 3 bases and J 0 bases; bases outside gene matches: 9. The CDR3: CASSGHSGRPNSYNEQFF. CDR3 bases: TGTGCCAGCAGCGGACATAGCGGGAGGCCAAACTCCTACAATGAGCAGTTCTTC.

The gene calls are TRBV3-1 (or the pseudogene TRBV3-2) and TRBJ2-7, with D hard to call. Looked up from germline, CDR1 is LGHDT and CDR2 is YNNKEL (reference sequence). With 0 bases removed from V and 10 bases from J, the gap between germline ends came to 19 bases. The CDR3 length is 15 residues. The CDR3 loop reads CASSQDLGRVTFQYF. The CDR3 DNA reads TGTGCCAGCAGCCAAGATTTAGGTAGGGTAACCTTTCAGTACTTC.